This TCR beta chain appears in the sequencing data of a study of blood T cell repertoires in COVID-19. Here immunoSEQ multiplex PCR was the method, and the copy in TCRdb shows in-frame clones only, minus some. The sample holds tens of thousands of clones, about 84% seen once. This sequence originates from an elderly man with active or convalescent COVID-19. The sequenced sample consisted of peripheral blood.

The CDR3 DNA reads as TGTGCCAGCAGCTTCAGCGGAAGCTCCTACAATGAGCAGTTCTTC. Translated: CASSFSGSSYNEQFF. The chain carries TRBV7-9 and TRBJ2-1; maybe TRBD2 (5 bases). CDR1 is SEHNR, CDR2 FQNEAQ, per germline (reference sequence). CDR3 length: 15 residues. The V gene lost 3 bases and the J gene lost 0 bases, with 9 bases spanning the gap.